One sample yielded the 2 T cell receptor beta chains listed below, sequenced in a study of regulatory T cells in long-lasting Graves disease. The sample's time point: persistent/refractory GD, antithyroid drugs over 5 years with positive TRAb. TCR sequences were obtained from RNA taken from PBMCs. Construction of the TCR beta libraries employed iRepertoire HTBI primers in conjunction with Arm-PCR of CDR3 regions. Each CDR3 protein gets one entry after TCRdb re-called the multiplex PCR reads with MiXCR. This table has roughly 300,000 distinct CDR3 sequences, roughly 21% appearing once. Sequences were derived from peripheral blood mononuclear cells (PBMCs), sampled when the disease was refractory, from a patient treated with antithyroid drugs. The receptors come from a female donor with Graves disease.

This rearrangement joins TRBV5-1 to TRBJ1-4; maybe TRBD1 (6 bases). The germline gives CDR1 SGHRS, CDR2 YFSETQ. CDR3 length: 15 residues. The V end lost 4 bases, the J end lost 0 bases, and 10 bases lay between the germline ends. The CDR3 DNA sequence: TGCGCCAGCAGCCTCGGACAGCCAACTAATGAAAAACTGTTTTTT. Amino acids: CASSLGQPTNEKLFF. The full variable domain, completed using reference TRBV5-1 and TRBJ1-4, is KAGVTQTPRYLIKTRGQQVTLSCSPISGHRSVSWYQQTPGQGLQFLFEYFSETQRNKGNFPGRFSGRQFSNSRSEMNVSTLELGDSALYLCASSLGQPTNEKLFFGSGTQLSVL.

The chain couples TRBV4-3 to TRBJ1-6, with D unclear. The CDR3 is made up of 12 amino acids. Trimming cost V 0 bases and J 13 bases, with 7 bases left between them. The germline gives CDR1 LGHNA, CDR2 YSLEER. The CDR3 sequence is CASSQDGRPLHF. In DNA, the CDR3 is TGCGCCAGCAGCCAAGACGGTCGGCCCCTCCACTTT.